The 32 T cell receptor beta chains below come from one sample, sequenced in a study of T cell responses to AZD1222 COVID-19 vaccine. The data were produced by immunoSEQ multiplex PCR, yet TCRdb's version contains in-frame clones alone and is incomplete. The profile covers around 100,000 clones, with about nine tenths appearing a single time and 6.5% taken by the ten largest. The source material was peripheral blood, sampled 28 days after the second AZD1222 dose. These receptors were obtained from an adult who received the AZD1222 COVID-19 vaccine.

The chain carries TRBV24-1 and TRBJ1-1, with 7 bases fitting TRBD1. Germline V lookup: CDR1 KGHDR, CDR2 SFDVKD. The CDR3 covers 12 residues. V shed 3 bases, J shed 11 bases, and the junction held 5 bases outside the gene matches. CDR3 protein: CATSDVTGRAFF. The CDR3 coding sequence is TGTGCCACCAGTGATGTGACAGGGCGGGCTTTCTTT.

This chain uses TRBV9 with TRBJ2-1, with D perhaps matching TRBD2 (5 bases). Germline V gene sequence: CDR1 SGDLS, CDR2 YYNGEE. This CDR3 is built from 15 residues. Trimming removed 4 bases at V and 4 bases at J, with 15 bases between. CDR3 sequence (DNA): TGTGCCAGCAGCTATGAGGGTGAAGAATACAATGAGCAGTTCTTC. Translation gives CASSYEGEEYNEQFF.

The chain employs TRBV11-2 and TRBJ1-1, with D possibly matching TRBD1 (6 bases). Deletions cut 3 bases from V and 5 bases from J, with 13 bases between. Germline loops: CDR1 SGHAT, CDR2 FQNNGV. The length of the CDR3 is 14 residues. CDR3 sequence reads: CASSFVSGETEAFF. The CDR3 coding sequence is TGTGCCAGCAGCTTTGTTTCAGGGGAGACTGAAGCTTTCTTT. Full variable domain (outside the CDR3, taken from reference TRBV11-2 and TRBJ1-1): EAGVAQSPRYKIIEKRQSVAFWCNPISGHATLYWYQQILGQGPKLLIQFQNNGVVDDSQLPKDRFSAERLKGVDSTLKIQPAKLEDSAVYLCASSFVSGETEAFFGQGTRLTVV.

The chain recombines TRBV7-6 with TRBJ2-3, with a possible D match to TRBD2 (7 bases). The length of the CDR3 is 17 residues. The germline V and J ends were trimmed by 5 bases and 8 bases, with 26 bases remaining between them. Germline CDR1 SGHVS, CDR2 FNYEAQ. The CDR3 region has the DNA TGTGCCAGCAGCCTATCAAGGGGTGCTAGGGGGGGCCGTACGCAGTATTTT. This gives the protein CASSLSRGARGGRTQYF.

In this sample, this clone turned up once. The rearrangement joins TRBV9 to TRBJ2-4; TRBD2 aligns across 8 bases. Unmatched junction bases numbered 11, after V lost 0 bases and J lost 0 bases. The germline CDR1 and CDR2 sequences are SGDLS and YYNGEE. The CDR3 covers 19 residues. Written as DNA, the CDR3 is TGTGCCAGCAGCGTAGCTTTCCTCGGGGGGGCCTCAGCCAAAAACATTCAGTACTTC. Its protein product is CASSVAFLGGASAKNIQYF.

This rearrangement joins TRBV24-1 to TRBJ2-3, with D possibly matching TRBD2 (6 bases). This CDR3 contains 14 residues. Trimming left V 3 bases short and J 7 bases short, with 13 bases between. Germline values: CDR1 KGHDR, CDR2 SFDVKD. CDR3 in amino acids: CATSDVTSVYTQYF. CDR3 nucleotides: TGTGCCACCAGTGATGTGACTAGTGTCTATACGCAGTATTTT.

The J gene is TRBJ1-1, the V gene TRBV6-5; 7 nucleotides align to TRBD1. There are 13 residues in the CDR3. The junction had 10 bases not matched to a gene; V was cut back by 8 bases and J by 7 bases. Looked up from germline, CDR1 is MNHEY and CDR2 is SVGAGI. The CDR3 region has the DNA TGTGCCAGCGGTCTCACAGGGGAACTTGAAGCTTTCTTT. Protein product: CASGLTGELEAFF.

The DNA of the CDR3 is TGCGCCAGCAGCCAAGATTCTAGGACGAACTACAATGAGCAGTTCTTC. Translated: CASSQDSRTNYNEQFF. V usage is TRBV4-1 and J usage is TRBJ2-1; D gene ambiguous. V was pared by 0 bases and J by 3 bases, with 12 bases between. Germline CDR1 MGHRA, CDR2 YSYEKL. This CDR3 has 16 amino acids.

V usage is TRBV6-6 and J usage is TRBJ1-2; no definite D call. Trimming cost V 6 bases and J 7 bases, with 12 bases left between them. From germline, CDR1 is MNHNY and CDR2 SVGAGI (reference sequence). The CDR3 is 12 residues long. CDR3 in amino acids: CASSQSTPGYTF. The CDR3, as DNA: TGTGCCAGCAGCCAATCGACACCTGGCTACACCTTC.

The gene calls are TRBV29-1 and TRBJ1-1; 9 bases align to TRBD1. Trimming at V came to 4 bases and at J to 0 bases, leaving 6 bases not matched to a gene. The germline gives CDR1 SQVTM, CDR2 ANQGSEA. There are 15 residues in the CDR3. The CDR3 loop reads CSVARQGVLNTEAFF. CDR3 bases: TGCAGCGTTGCGCGACAGGGGGTCCTGAACACTGAAGCTTTCTTT.

Written as DNA, the CDR3 is TGTGCCCCCCAGGGTGAAAAACTGTTTTTT. Translation: CAPQGEKLFF. The chain is built from TRBV24-1 and TRBJ1-4, with a tentative D call TRBD1 (5 bases). Per the germline V gene, CDR1 is KGHDR and CDR2 is SFDVKD. The CDR3 is 10 amino acids. V shed 12 bases and J shed 7 bases, with 8 bases lying between them.

The V call is TRBV6-5, the J call TRBJ2-7; 9 bases map to TRBD1. Germline assignment: CDR1 MNHEY and CDR2 SVGAGI. V lost 4 bases and J lost 7; bases outside the gene matches: 11. The CDR3 runs to 15 residues. The CDR3 DNA follows: TGTGCCAGCAGTTCTCCGGGACAGGGAGTAAGGGAGCAGTACTTC. Its translation: CASSSPGQGVREQYF.

The table lists this clone with a few counts. The chain joins TRBV3-1 (or the pseudogene TRBV3-2) to TRBJ1-2, with D perhaps matching TRBD1 (5 bases). CDR1 and CDR2 from the germline V gene are LGHDT and YNNKEL (reference sequence). Trimming shortened V by 1 base and J by 0 bases, and 9 bases separated the two germline ends. The CDR3 totals 15 residues. CDR3 nucleotides: TGTGCCAGCAGCCAAGGGACACCAGCTAACTATGGCTACACCTTC. It yields the protein CASSQGTPANYGYTF.

The chain employs TRBV7-8 and TRBJ1-6; D may be TRBD1 (6 bases). The V end was cut by 5 bases, the J end by 7 bases, with 15 bases between. Germline V gives CDR1 SGHVS, CDR2 FQNEAQ. This CDR3 has 15 amino acids. CDR3 sequence: CASSIDRSSNSPLHF. The CDR3 nucleotides are TGTGCCAGCAGCATTGACAGGAGTTCAAATTCACCCCTCCACTTT.

This chain links TRBV2 with TRBJ1-2; a weak D match, TRBD1 (5 bases). The CDR3 loop spans 16 amino acids. Trimming removed 6 bases from V and 8 bases from J, with 25 bases in between. The V gene's germline CDR1 is SNHLY and CDR2 FYNNEI. The CDR3 bases are TGTGCCAGCAGCCTAGGGGTCCTTGAGGGGTTTCGGGGCTACACCTTC. Amino acids: CASSLGVLEGFRGYTF.

The chain uses TRBV7-6 and TRBJ1-3; 7 bases agree with TRBD1. The germline V gene has CDR1 SGHVS and CDR2 FNYEAQ. The J segment lost 4 bases and the V segment lost 5 bases, leaving 8 bases of the junction unmatched. The CDR3 is made up of 15 amino acids. The CDR3 bases are TGTGCCAGCAGCCCCGAACAGGGGTCCGGAAACACCATATATTTT. Its protein is CASSPEQGSGNTIYF.

The chain is built from TRBV7-9 and TRBJ1-3; 8 positions agree with TRBD1. The CDR3 covers 17 residues. V lost 4 bases to trimming and J lost 2 bases; unmatched junction nucleotides: 10. Germline V CDR1 and CDR2: SEHNR, FQNEAQ (reference sequence). The CDR3 here is CASSSETGEGTGNTIYF. CDR3 bases: TGTGCCAGCAGCTCGGAGACAGGGGAAGGGACTGGAAACACCATATATTTT. Based on the CDR3 plus reference TRBV7-9 and TRBJ1-3, the full variable domain is DTGVSQNPRHKITKRGQNVTFRCDPISEHNRLYWYRQTLGQGPEFLTYFQNEAQLEKSRLLSDRFSAERPKGSFSTLEIQRTEQGDSAMYLCASSSETGEGTGNTIYFGEGSWLTVV.

This chain links TRBV7-2 with TRBJ1-2, with 9 bases that match TRBD1. Germline V gene data show CDR1 as SGHTA and CDR2 as FQGNSA. This CDR3 is built from 16 residues. The junction had 9 bases not matched to a gene; V was cut back by 5 bases and J by 2 bases. The CDR3 reads CASSLGTGNTNYGYTF. DNA of the CDR3: TGTGCCAGCAGCCTTGGGACAGGGAACACCAACTATGGCTACACCTTC.

The chain recombines TRBV6-5 with TRBJ2-7; weak D call: TRBD1 (6 bases). The CDR3 is 12 amino acids. Germline V gives CDR1 MNHEY, CDR2 SVGAGI. Trimming shortened V by 5 bases and J by 5 bases, and 10 bases separated the two germline ends. DNA of the CDR3: TGTGCCAGCAGTACCCCAGGGGACGAGCAGTACTTC. Its protein is CASSTPGDEQYF.

This chain uses TRBV18 with TRBJ1-4; 7 bases line up with TRBD1. Germline CDR1 and CDR2: KGHSH and LQKENI. Trimming took 8 bases from V and 3 from J; bases not matched to a gene: 3. This CDR3 is built from 13 residues. CDR3 nucleotide sequence: TGTGCCAGCAACAGGGGAGCTAATGAAAAACTGTTTTTT. Translating gives CASNRGANEKLFF.

The chain uses TRBV10-3 and TRBJ2-1; D is uncertain. The V and J ends lost 0 bases and 8 bases respectively, with 14 bases between them. The CDR3 extends over 15 amino acids. Germline assignment: CDR1 ENHRY and CDR2 SYGVKD. As DNA, the CDR3 is TGTGCCATCAGTGAGTCGAGAGTCTCTGGGGATGAGCAGTTCTTC. Its protein is CAISESRVSGDEQFF.

This chain joins TRBV7-9 and TRBJ1-1; D gene unclear. Trimming shortened V by 4 bases and J by 2 bases, and 8 bases separated the two germline ends. CDR3 length: 13 amino acids. The V gene's germline CDR1 is SEHNR and CDR2 FQNEAQ (reference sequence). The DNA of the CDR3 is TGTGCCAGCAGCTCTCAGGCTAACACTGAAGCTTTCTTT. Its translation is CASSSQANTEAFF.

The CDR3 DNA follows: TGTGCCGCCAGTAGTACAGGGAGTAACTATGGCTACACCTTC. Encoded protein: CAASSTGSNYGYTF. The chain couples TRBV19 to TRBJ1-2; weak D call: TRBD1 (6 bases). The CDR3 totals 14 residues. Germline V gene lookup returns CDR1 LNHDA and CDR2 SQIVND (reference sequence). V was cut by 11 bases and J by 1 base, with 17 bases left in between.

This chain links TRBV28 with TRBJ2-7, with D possibly TRBD2 on 6 matching bases. Between the trimmed V and J ends, which lost 7 bases and 7 bases, there was a span of 11 bases. Germline V gene data show CDR1 as MDHEN and CDR2 as SYDVKM. The CDR3 has 11 amino acids. CDR3 sequence: CASNLGREQYF. DNA for the CDR3: TGTGCCAGCAACCTGGGGAGGGAGCAGTACTTC. The full variable domain, in which reference TRBV28 and TRBJ2-7 provide the parts outside the CDR3, is DVKVTQSSRYLVKRTGEKVFLECVQDMDHENMFWYRQDPGLGLRLIYFSYDVKMKEKGDIPEGYSVSREKKERFSLILESASTNQTSMYLCASNLGREQYFGPGTRLTVT.

This clone was recorded only once. The gene calls are TRBV7-2 and TRBJ2-7, with 7 bases matching TRBD2. Trimming removed 4 bases from V and 0 bases from J; junction bases left unmatched: 6. CDR3 length: 15 residues. Germline lookup yields CDR1 SGHTA and CDR2 FQGNSA. The CDR3 sequence is CASSSSGGTSYEQYF. Written as DNA, the CDR3 is TGTGCCAGCAGCTCCTCCGGGGGGACCTCCTACGAGCAGTACTTC.

This chain uses TRBV28 with TRBJ2-7, with 10 bases identical to TRBD1. The CDR3 runs 17 residues. After removal of 5 bases from V and 2 bases from J, the junction contained 12 bases not matched to a gene. The V gene's germline CDR1 is MDHEN and CDR2 SYDVKM. CDR3 residues: CASSPSAGTGDPYEQYF. DNA of the CDR3: TGTGCCAGCAGTCCATCTGCCGGGACAGGGGATCCCTACGAGCAGTACTTC.

V and J are TRBV7-2 and TRBJ1-2, with D tentatively TRBD1 (5 bases). The CDR3 length is 14 residues. V was clipped by 5 bases and J by 0 bases, with 10 bases between them. From germline, CDR1 is SGHTA and CDR2 FQGNSA. The CDR3 loop is CASSVGTANYGYTF. In nucleotides, the CDR3 is TGTGCCAGCAGCGTTGGGACGGCTAACTATGGCTACACCTTC.

V gene TRBV11-2 combines with J gene TRBJ1-4; 9 nucleotides line up with TRBD1. The CDR3 has 18 amino acids. The junction had 12 bases not matched to a gene; V was cut back by 4 bases and J by 3 bases. Per germline, CDR1 SGHAT and CDR2 FQNNGV. This chain's CDR3 is CASSYRGQGIVANEKLFF. CDR3 coding DNA: TGTGCCAGCAGCTACCGAGGACAGGGGATTGTCGCTAATGAAAAACTGTTTTTT.

The rearrangement links TRBV18 to TRBJ2-2; 7 bases are shared with TRBD2. The CDR3 extends over 16 amino acids. Trimming took 3 bases from V and 0 from J; bases not matched to a gene: 4. The V gene's germline CDR1 is KGHSH and CDR2 LQKENI. The chain's CDR3 is CASSPLGGANTGELFF. DNA of the CDR3: TGTGCCAGCTCACCTCTTGGGGGGGCGAACACCGGGGAGCTGTTTTTT.

The rearrangement joins TRBV14 to TRBJ2-2, with 7 bases fitting TRBD1. Germline CDR1 is SGHDN and CDR2 is FVKESK. The CDR3 runs 15 residues. Trimming at V came to 4 bases and at J to 7 bases, leaving 9 bases not matched to a gene. The CDR3 DNA is TGTGCCAGCAGCCTCGACAGGGTGGGGCTCGGGGAGCTGTTTTTT. Its protein is CASSLDRVGLGELFF.

Details on this clone: This same CDR3 is encoded by further DNA sequences in the sample. This rearrangement joins TRBV9 to TRBJ2-3; D ambiguous. V was clipped by 2 bases and J by 3 bases, with 4 bases between them. CDR3 length: 12 residues. The germline V gene encodes CDR1 SGDLS and CDR2 YYNGEE. CDR3 loop: CASSVSTDTQYF. CDR3 bases: TGTGCCAGCAGCGTTTCGACAGATACGCAGTATTTT.

In nucleotides, the CDR3 is TGTGCCAGCAGCTTAGGGGGGTCTCAGGAGACCCAGTACTTC. This translates into CASSLGGSQETQYF. The chain uses TRBV5-4 and TRBJ2-5, with D tentatively TRBD1 or TRBD2 (6 bases each). Germline V gene lookup returns CDR1 SGHNT and CDR2 YYREEE (reference sequence). Deletions cut 2 bases from V and 5 bases from J, with 13 bases between. There are 14 residues in the CDR3.